This T cell receptor (beta chain) was identified during a study of low-dose radiotherapy and immunotherapy resistance in tumors (dated by TCRdb to 2021 to 2024). About the investigation overall: Cohort 1 received 0.5 Gy per fraction every 2 weeks, with a prescribed total PTV dose of 6.5 Gy. No randomization into treatment groups was done for the people taking part in the trial. The translational analysis covered eight patients: three from the first dose cohort and the first five from the second dose cohort. Patients were given nivolumab as a 240 mg flat dose every two weeks and ipilimumab at 1 mg/kg every six weeks, with both drugs delivered intravenously. Every two weeks, patients got intravenous cyclophosphamide at 200 mg/m2, given one day ahead of each radiation and immunotherapy administration. Cohort 2 received 1 Gy per fraction every two weeks, with a total of 13 Gy over 26 weeks. Starting on cycle 1 day 1, patients took 300 mg of aspirin by mouth once a day for four cycles.

A remark on this clonotype: Its antigen is still unknown. No base-level quality is on record; no much larger clone is a single base apart.

The sample's time point label, decoded: before trial treatment. The donors came from RACIN, which was a single-arm phase I dose-escalation trial that paired nivolumab and ipilimumab with aspirin, low-dose cyclophosphamide and low-dose radiotherapy. Patients with advanced, TIL-negative solid tumors were considered eligible. CDR1 is given as SGHAT and CDR2 as FQNNGV, both from the germline V gene. From the cysteine through the phenylalanine, the CDR3 covers 14 amino acids. Only the CDR3 DNA stays, 42 bases, in frame from base 1. V sheds 5 bases and J sheds 4 bases, leaving 14 bases between their ends. Sequenced using an Illumina HiSeq 2500. First-strand cDNA was synthesized using Superscript III and a set of TRAV- and TRBV-specific primers, so that both TCRalpha and TCRbeta chains were covered. TCRs were amplified with Phusion for 20 PCR cycles, with a constant-region primer paired with the adapter attached to the V primers. Amplification of the isolated mRNA was done with the MessageAmp II aRNA Amplification Kit, which involved a roughly 17-hour in vitro transcription at 37 degrees C. The Dynabeads mRNA DIRECT Purification Kit was used to isolate mRNA for TCR sequencing. Indexed Illumina adapters were added in a second 25-cycle Phusion PCR, and the resulting products were purified with AMPure XP beads. As for the authors' bioinformatics: Custom Perl scripts pooled TCR sequences encoding the same protein, removed out-of-frame sequences and computed each clonotype's abundance. TCR sequences supported by only a single read were excluded from analysis. The metrics used to describe the repertoires included Shannon entropy, Gini index, clonality, richness, and the frequency of TCRs shared between repertoires. TCRdb trimmed the raw reads at Q25, called clones with MiXCR and kept productive beta chains. For every CDR3 protein sequence, its rows merge into one entry that carries the most common genes and DNA. TCRdb's processing, not the study's, gives the V and J calls here. This sample is represented by 57,000 or so distinct CDR3 sequences; almost 25% of them were singletons. Of the sample, about 6% falls within the top ten clones.

The receptor chain draws on TRBV11-2 and TRBJ2-5; the best D guess is TRBD1, with 6 bases matching. The clonotype originates from a male donor with prostate cancer. Sequencing was performed on PBMCs, taken before treatment. The nucleotide sequence reads as follows: TGTGCCAGCAGCCCCGGAGCAGGGGTAGAGACCCAGTACTTC. Translated, this gives CASSPGAGVETQYF.